These 25 T cell receptor beta chains were all obtained from the same sample, sequenced in a study of post-analysis software for immune sequencing data (dated by TCRdb to the mid-2010s). The paper's findings and limits, for the study overall: Roughly 5 TRBV segments, including TRBV5-6, TRBV5-1 and TRBV20-1, were significantly more frequent in patients than controls.

The library was prepared using PCR. Sequenced on an Illumina HiSeq 2500. To reduce PCR and sequencing biases, unique molecular identifiers were incorporated into the TCR beta cDNA libraries. TCRdb reprocessed the public reads (quality trimming at Q25 with fastp, clone calling with MiXCR) and kept in-frame beta chains. Each record represents a unique CDR3 protein, reported with the most common genes and DNA among its rows. The sample yields 820,000 or so distinct CDR3 sequences; about 50% were counted once. The top ten clones comprise 4.6% of the sample. These receptors lack a known antigen. Sequenced: blood. All receptors derive from a girl aged 10-17 years with multiple sclerosis.

The chain couples TRBV29-1 to TRBJ1-2; TRBD1 matches 8 bases. The germline V gene has CDR1 SQVTM and CDR2 ANQGSEA. The V segment lost 3 bases and the J segment 2 bases; nucleotides outside the gene matches: 5. The CDR3 is made up of 14 amino acids. The CDR3 sequence is CSVDWTGTNYGYTF. CDR3 coding DNA: TGCAGCGTTGATTGGACAGGGACCAACTATGGCTACACCTTC.

The chain uses TRBV11-2 and TRBJ1-2; tentatively, D is TRBD1 (5 bases). This CDR3 has 17 residues. V was trimmed by 5 bases and J by 3 bases, leaving 22 bases between them. CDR1 is SGHAT and CDR2 is FQNNGV in the germline V gene. The CDR3 DNA sequence: TGTGCCAGCAGCCACTATTCCGGGACGGCGGGAGACTATGGCTACACCTTC. Translating gives CASSHYSGTAGDYGYTF.

This chain links TRBV6-6 with TRBJ2-1; D may be TRBD2 (6 bases). Germline CDR1 reads MNHNY; CDR2 reads SVGAGI (reference sequence). V lost 7 bases and J lost 5, with 24 bases in between. The length of the CDR3 is 17 residues. CDR3 region: CASMQPQRRGLHNEQFF. CDR3 nucleotide sequence: TGTGCCAGCATGCAACCGCAGCGGCGGGGCCTCCACAATGAGCAGTTCTTC.

This chain links TRBV4-2 with TRBJ2-2; 10 positions agree with TRBD1. The CDR3 length is 17 residues. V gave up 1 base and J gave up 5 bases; unmatched junction bases: 7. The germline V gene has CDR1 LGHNA and CDR2 YNFKEQ. CDR3 DNA sequence: TGTGCCAGCAGCCAAGTAGAGGGACAGGGGTGGACCGGGGAGCTGTTTTTT. Protein: CASSQVEGQGWTGELFF.

Only a few counts were recorded for this clonotype. The chain uses TRBV20-1 and TRBJ2-5; D unresolved. CDR1 and CDR2 (germline): DFQATT, SNEGSKA (reference sequence). This CDR3 region has 12 residues. V was trimmed by 3 bases and J by 9 bases, leaving 14 bases between them. CDR3 DNA sequence: TGCAGTGCTAGGCCACTAATACGGGCCCAGTACTTC. This translates into CSARPLIRAQYF.

CDR3 loop: CASSVDSAYEQYF. The CDR3 bases are TGTGCCAGCAGCGTAGACAGTGCCTACGAGCAGTACTTC. The chain carries TRBV9 and TRBJ2-4; no definite D call. The J call may be in error: the DNA end matches TRBJ2-7 better. This CDR3 is built from 13 residues. CDR1 and CDR2 (germline): SGDLS, YYNGEE.

J is TRBJ2-7 and V is TRBV5-5; 8 bases align to TRBD2. V lost 3 bases, J lost 3 bases, and 8 bases stayed unmatched. This CDR3 spans 15 amino acids. Germline V gives CDR1 SGHKS, CDR2 YYEKEE (reference sequence). The CDR3 loop is CASSWGLGPLYEQYF. CDR3 DNA: TGTGCCAGCAGCTGGGGACTAGGCCCTCTCTACGAGCAGTACTTC.

This sequence joins TRBV7-6 and TRBJ2-7, with 11 nucleotides matching TRBD2. The germline V gene encodes CDR1 SGHVS and CDR2 FNYEAQ. J gave up 4 bases and V 1 base, and 3 bases lay outside the gene matches. The CDR3 totals 15 residues. CDR3 sequence reads: CASSLEASGRYEQYF. CDR3 coding DNA: TGTGCCAGCAGCTTAGAGGCTAGCGGGAGGTACGAGCAGTACTTC.

This clonotype was seen a handful of times. This chain connects TRBV20-1 to TRBJ2-7; 11 nucleotides line up with TRBD1. V was pared by 1 base and J by 4 bases, with 9 bases of the junction left unmatched. This CDR3 is 16 amino acids long. Germline values: CDR1 DFQATT, CDR2 SNEGSKA (reference sequence). The CDR3 region has the DNA TGCAGTGCTAGAGTGGGTGGACAGGGGGCGCTTTACGAGCAGTACTTC. Protein: CSARVGGQGALYEQYF.

This chain joins TRBV14 and TRBJ2-5; D tentatively reads TRBD1 or TRBD2 (5 bases each). The DNA matches TRBJ2-7 better at its end, which makes the J call doubtful. Germline values: CDR1 SGHDN, CDR2 FVKESK. CDR3 size: 15 residues. CDR3 nucleotides: TGTGCCAGCAGCCGAAGAGGGGAGAGGCGCCACGAGCAGTACTTC. Residues: CASSRRGERRHEQYF.

The rearrangement links TRBV12-3 or TRBV12-4 to TRBJ2-7, with D possibly matching TRBD1 (5 bases). V shed 5 bases and J shed 3 bases, with 14 bases lying between them. The CDR3 consists of 14 residues. The DNA of the CDR3 is TGTGCCAGCAGTCCGCGGCAGGGTAACTACGAGCAGTACTTC. This codes for CASSPRQGNYEQYF.

V and J are TRBV5-5 and TRBJ2-3; the match to TRBD2 covers 13 bases. The CDR3 covers 17 residues. The germline V gene encodes CDR1 SGHKS and CDR2 YYEKEE (reference sequence). V lost 2 bases to trimming and J lost 5 bases; unmatched junction nucleotides: 8. The CDR3 reads CASSLLAGGPLEDTQYF. CDR3 in DNA: TGTGCCAGCAGCTTACTAGCGGGGGGGCCATTGGAAGATACGCAGTATTTT.

This clonotype has a count of ten or more. Here the CDR3 reads CASSSLPGQGAEQYF. For the CDR3, the DNA is TGTGCCAGCAGCTCCCTCCCTGGACAGGGAGCCGAGCAGTACTTC. The genes are TRBV7-3 and TRBJ2-7; 8 bases map to TRBD1. Trimming removed 4 bases from V and 6 bases from J; junction bases left unmatched: 11. Per the germline V gene, CDR1 is SGHTA and CDR2 is FQGTGA. The CDR3 contains 15 residues.

Regarding this clonotype: At one end, the junction sequence differs from germline, possibly due to a read error. V gene TRBV3-1 combines with J gene TRBJ2-7; tentatively, D is TRBD1 (5 bases). The germline gives CDR1 LGHDT, CDR2 YNNKEL (reference sequence). CDR3 length: 14 residues. In DNA, the CDR3 is TGTGCCAGCAGCCAAGATCTTGCGGTGGACATTCAGCACTTC. Amino acid sequence: CASSQDLAVDIQHF.

The rearrangement links TRBV4-1 to TRBJ1-4; the D is unclear. Germline CDR1 MGHRA, CDR2 YSYEKL. V lost 2 bases and J 10 bases, leaving 14 bases between the germline ends. The CDR3 is 14 residues long. The CDR3 here is CASSQPRESRKLFF. In DNA, the CDR3 is TGCGCCAGCAGCCAACCTAGGGAGAGCAGAAAACTGTTTTTT.

V usage is TRBV6-1 and J usage is TRBJ2-5; TRBD2 aligns across 12 bases. The germline gives CDR1 MNHNS, CDR2 SASEGT. This CDR3 has 15 amino acids. V lost 8 bases to trimming and J lost 2 bases; unmatched junction nucleotides: 6. The CDR3 DNA reads as TGTGCCAGCGGAGCTAGCGGGGGGGCTCAAGAGACCCAGTACTTC. Protein: CASGASGGAQETQYF.

In this sample, this clonotype turned up a few times. CDR3 sequence (DNA): TGTGCCAGCAGCGTCAGACAGGGCAACCAAGAGACCCAGTACTTC. This codes for CASSVRQGNQETQYF. This chain connects TRBV9 to TRBJ2-5; 7 bases map to TRBD1. The CDR3 covers 15 residues. CDR1 and CDR2 (germline): SGDLS, YYNGEE. With V trimmed by 2 bases and J by 0 bases, 4 bases remained unmatched.

Only a few counts were recorded for this clonotype. This chain connects TRBV29-1 to TRBJ2-1; D unresolved. Germline-derived CDR1 and CDR2 are SQVTM and ANQGSEA. Trimming pared 4 bases from V and 3 bases from J, leaving 10 bases between. The CDR3 runs 13 residues. The CDR3, as DNA: TGCAGCGTTGTTTTCGGTTACTACAATGAGCAGTTCTTC. Encoded protein: CSVVFGYYNEQFF.

The V call is TRBV6-5, the J call TRBJ2-4, with TRBD1 identical over 8 bases. The DNA matches TRBJ2-7 better at its end, which makes the J call doubtful. The CDR3 is 15 residues long. From germline, CDR1 is MNHEY and CDR2 SVGAGI. The CDR3, as DNA: TGTGCCAGCAGTAGTAGTACAGGGGGGCCGTACGAGCAGTACTTC. This gives the protein CASSSSTGGPYEQYF.

DNA for the CDR3: TGCAGTGCTGGGACAGGGAACCTGGGGCAGTACTTC. Protein: CSAGTGNLGQYF. The rearrangement joins TRBV20-1 to TRBJ2-5, with 9 bases lining up with TRBD1. The CDR3 consists of 12 residues. Germline assignment: CDR1 DFQATT and CDR2 SNEGSKA (reference sequence). The junction had 9 bases not matched to a gene; V was cut back by 5 bases and J by 11 bases.

The chain recombines TRBV29-1 with TRBJ2-1, with D perhaps assigned TRBD1 or TRBD2 (5 bases each). The V and J ends lost 4 bases and 4 bases respectively, with 11 bases between them. CDR1 SQVTM and CDR2 ANQGSEA come from the germline V gene. The CDR3 runs to 13 residues. The CDR3 DNA is TGCAGCGTTGCGTCGGGACGTTACAATGAGCAGTTCTTC. It encodes CSVASGRYNEQFF.

The rearrangement uses TRBV20-1 and TRBJ2-1; TRBD2 aligns across 7 bases. This CDR3 is built from 16 residues. Germline V gives CDR1 DFQATT, CDR2 SNEGSKA (reference sequence). Trimming at V came to 0 bases and at J to 5 bases, leaving 10 bases not matched to a gene. CDR3 sequence: CSARDPRAGANNEQFF. The CDR3 DNA sequence: TGCAGTGCTAGAGATCCCCGGGCGGGAGCTAACAATGAGCAGTTCTTC.

The chain couples TRBV20-1 to TRBJ2-7; D tentatively reads TRBD1 or TRBD2 (5 bases each). The CDR3 runs to 14 residues. The germline V and J ends were trimmed by 5 bases and 7 bases, with 21 bases remaining between them. Germline CDR1 and CDR2: DFQATT and SNEGSKA (reference sequence). The CDR3 nucleotides are TGCAGTGCTCCCGGGACGGACTCCTACAATGAGCAGTACTTC. Protein sequence: CSAPGTDSYNEQYF.

This chain uses TRBV29-1 with TRBJ2-7; D gene ambiguous. With 0 bases removed from V and 0 bases from J, the gap between germline ends came to 9 bases. The CDR3 length is 14 residues. Germline V gives CDR1 SQVTM, CDR2 ANQGSEA. The CDR3 DNA is TGCAGCGTTGAAGACAGCAGGAGCTCCTACGAGCAGTACTTC. It yields the protein CSVEDSRSSYEQYF.

In its sample, this clonotype was seen a few times. The rearrangement links TRBV12-3 or TRBV12-4 to TRBJ2-6; the D gene could be TRBD1 or TRBD2 (5 bases each). The V and J ends lost 5 bases and 0 bases respectively, with 17 bases between them. This CDR3 is 18 amino acids long. CDR3 residues: CASSPLRGDSSGANVLTF. In DNA form, the CDR3 reads TGTGCCAGCAGTCCCCTCCGGGGCGATAGCTCTGGGGCCAACGTCCTGACTTTC.